These T cell receptor beta chains were read from a single sample in a study of blood T cell repertoires in COVID-19. Profiled with immunoSEQ multiplex PCR; TCRdb holds only in-frame clones, not every one. The sample holds 60,000 to 95,000 clones, about 91% seen once. The sample comprised peripheral blood. Source of these receptors: a woman aged 50 to 60 with acute or convalescent COVID-19. Each CDR3 is given with its conserved first and last residue. A D gene is named only where the DNA matches it firmly. Expanded clones are given a class, and other clones once, few, many or no size at all.

V gene,CDR3 length,clone size,J gene,D gene,CDR3 DNA,CDR3 protein
TRBV5-1,11,few,TRBJ1-1,-,TGCGCCAGCAGAACAACAACCGAAGCTTTCTTT,CASRTTTEAFF
TRBV6-6,14,-,TRBJ2-7,-,TGTGCCAGCAGTTACGCAGATCCTAGTTACGAGCAGTACTTC,CASSYADPSYEQYF
TRBV3-1/TRBV3-2,16,-,TRBJ2-3,-,TGTGCCAGCAGCCAAGTGGAGGGGCCCCGCTGGTATACGCAGTATTTT,CASSQVEGPRWYTQYF
TRBV6-2/TRBV6-3,12,-,TRBJ1-5,TRBD1,TGTGCCAGCAGTTACGGGGACAGACGAAAGCATTTT,CASSYGDRRKHF
TRBV5-1,15,once,TRBJ2-2,TRBD1,TGCGCCAGCAGCTGGGGGACAGGGAACACCGGGGAGCTGTTTTTT,CASSWGTGNTGELFF
TRBV2,14,-,TRBJ2-7,-,TGTGCCAGCCTATCCGGGTCACTGAACTACGAGCAGTACTTC,CASLSGSLNYEQYF
TRBV6-5,14,-,TRBJ1-4,-,TGTGCCAGCAGTTCCCCAGGGGCACAGGAAAAACTGTTTTTT,CASSSPGAQEKLFF
TRBV3-1/TRBV3-2,14,-,TRBJ1-5,TRBD1,TGTGCCAGCAGCACGGCGACAGGGCATCAGCCCCAGCATTTT,CASSTATGHQPQHF
TRBV10-1,14,-,TRBJ1-3,-,TGCGCCAGCAGTGAGTCGACAATTGGAAACACCATATATTTT,CASSESTIGNTIYF
TRBV6-1,14,-,TRBJ2-3,-,TGTGCCAGCAGTGAAAGGGGGGGGGTAGATACGCAGTATTTT,CASSERGGVDTQYF
TRBV15,17,-,TRBJ2-3,-,TGTGCCACCAGCAGAGCCCAGGGGGGACGGAGCACAGATACGCAGTATTTT,CATSRAQGGRSTDTQYF
TRBV11-2,15,-,TRBJ2-6,-,TGTGCCAGCAGCCCTCGTCGCTCTGGGGCCAACGTCCTGACTTTC,CASSPRRSGANVLTF
TRBV29-1,14,-,TRBJ1-4,TRBD1,TGCAGCGTAATTACGACCCAGGGGGATGAAAAACTGTTTTTT,CSVITTQGDEKLFF
TRBV6-5,12,-,TRBJ2-3,-,TGTGCCATGGCAGGGAACACAGATACGCAGTATTTT,CAMAGNTDTQYF
TRBV18,16,-,TRBJ2-5,-,TGTGCCAGCTCACCCAATGGAGCCAGGGTGGCAGAGACCCAGTACTTC,CASSPNGARVAETQYF
TRBV2,17,-,TRBJ1-5,-,TGTGCCAGCAGTGATGGCGGGGCGGCAGGGCTGGTTCAGCCCCAGCATTTT,CASSDGGAAGLVQPQHF
TRBV3-1/TRBV3-2,14,-,TRBJ2-7,TRBD2,TGTGCCAGCAGAGGGACTAGCGGGTCCTACGAGCAGTACTTC,CASRGTSGSYEQYF
TRBV5-1,14,-,TRBJ1-4,-,TGCGCCAGCCGAGAGGGAGCAACTAATGAAAAACTGTTTTTT,CASREGATNEKLFF
TRBV18,16,few,TRBJ1-4,-,TGTGCCAGCTCACCAGCACAGGTTGCAACTAATGAAAAACTGTTTTTT,CASSPAQVATNEKLFF
TRBV6-1,13,-,TRBJ1-1,-,TGTGCCAGCAGTGAAGTTCCCGGGACACAGGCTTTCTTT,CASSEVPGTQAFF
TRBV30,13,-,TRBJ1-2,TRBD1,TGTGCCTGGAGTGAAGGGACAGGGGATGGCTACACCTTC,CAWSEGTGDGYTF
TRBV6-2/TRBV6-3,12,-,TRBJ2-3,-,TGTGCCAGCAGTTACCTTGGCGATACGCAGTATTTT,CASSYLGDTQYF
TRBV5-4,16,-,TRBJ1-6,TRBD1,TGTGCCAGCAGCTTTGGTGACAGGGCTCGCAATTCACCCCTCCACTTT,CASSFGDRARNSPLHF
TRBV9,16,-,TRBJ2-1,TRBD1,TGTGCCAGCAGCGTCAGACAGGGCTCCTCCTACAATGAGCAGTTCTTC,CASSVRQGSSYNEQFF
TRBV2,14,-,TRBJ2-1,TRBD1,TGTGCCAGCAGCACGGGACAGGGTCTGAATGAGCAGTTCTTC,CASSTGQGLNEQFF
TRBV5-1,13,-,TRBJ2-7,TRBD1,TGCGCCAGCAGCGCCACAGGGGGCCACGAGCAGTACTTC,CASSATGGHEQYF
TRBV15,14,-,TRBJ1-3,-,TGTGCCACCAGCAGAGATTACAGCAGAAACACCATATATTTT,CATSRDYSRNTIYF
TRBV19,13,once,TRBJ2-2,TRBD1,TGTGCCAGTAGAGGACAGGTCATCGGGGAGCTGTTTTTT,CASRGQVIGELFF
TRBV6-2/TRBV6-3,14,-,TRBJ2-2,-,TGTGCCAGCAGTTACCGAAGGACAGCCGGGGAGCTGTTTTTT,CASSYRRTAGELFF
TRBV9,16,-,TRBJ2-5,TRBD2,TGTGCCAGCAGCGTAGGGGGCGGGGGAACCCAAGAGACCCAGTACTTC,CASSVGGGGTQETQYF
TRBV30,13,-,TRBJ1-5,-,TGTGCCTGGAGCCCCAACAGGGATCAGCCCCAGCATTTT,CAWSPNRDQPQHF